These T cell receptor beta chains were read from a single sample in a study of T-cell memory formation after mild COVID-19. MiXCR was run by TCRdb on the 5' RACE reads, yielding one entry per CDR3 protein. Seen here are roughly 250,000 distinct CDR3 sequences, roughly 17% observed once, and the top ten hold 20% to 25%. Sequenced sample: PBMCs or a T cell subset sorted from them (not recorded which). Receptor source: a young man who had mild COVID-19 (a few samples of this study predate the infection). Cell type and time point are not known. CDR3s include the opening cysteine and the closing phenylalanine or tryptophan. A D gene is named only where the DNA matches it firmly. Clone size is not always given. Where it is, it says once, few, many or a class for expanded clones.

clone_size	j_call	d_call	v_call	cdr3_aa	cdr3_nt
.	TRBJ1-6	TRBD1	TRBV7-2	CASKTSWGQLGSPLHF	TGTGCCAGCAAGACGAGCTGGGGACAGCTGGGTTCACCCCTCCACTTT
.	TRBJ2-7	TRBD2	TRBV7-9	CASTPGLAGGFAYEQYF	TGTGCCAGCACCCCCGGACTAGCGGGGGGATTCGCCTACGAGCAGTACTTC
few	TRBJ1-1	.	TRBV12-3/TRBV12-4	CASRSGTNTEAFF	TGTGCCAGCAGGAGTGGGACGAACACTGAAGCTTTCTTT
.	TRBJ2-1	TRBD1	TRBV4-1	CASSLRQGPSIHEQFF	TGCGCCAGCAGCCTCCGACAGGGCCCATCGATCCATGAGCAGTTCTTC
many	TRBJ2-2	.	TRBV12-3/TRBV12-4	CASRAETGELFF	TGTGCCAGCAGGGCTGAAACCGGGGAGCTGTTTTTT
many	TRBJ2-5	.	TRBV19	CASSMTVIQETQYF	TGTGCCAGTAGTATGACGGTTATCCAAGAGACCCAGTACTTC
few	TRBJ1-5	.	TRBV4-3	CASSQGRSSNQPQHF	TGCGCCAGCAGCCAAGGCAGGTCTAGCAATCAGCCCCAGCATTTT
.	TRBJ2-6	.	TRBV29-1	CSVDEAGANVLTF	TGCAGCGTTGACGAAGCCGGGGCCAACGTCCTGACTTTC
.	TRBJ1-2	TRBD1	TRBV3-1	CASSQGPGGQGYYGYTF	TGTGCCAGCAGCCAAGGGCCCGGGGGACAGGGTTACTATGGCTACACCTTC
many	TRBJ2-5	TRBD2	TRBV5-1	CASSLTLLAGTRETQYF	TGCGCCAGCAGCTTAACCTTACTAGCGGGGACTCGTGAGACCCAGTACTTC
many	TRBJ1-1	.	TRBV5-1	CASSGQVGAEAFF	TGCGCCAGCAGCGGTCAGGTGGGAGCTGAAGCTTTCTTT
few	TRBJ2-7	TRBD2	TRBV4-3	CASSPLPRLAESYEQYF	TGCGCCAGCAGCCCCCTGCCTCGGCTAGCGGAAAGCTACGAGCAGTACTTC
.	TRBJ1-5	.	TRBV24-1	CATSDSNQPQHF	TGTGCCACCAGTGATTCTAATCAGCCCCAGCATTTT
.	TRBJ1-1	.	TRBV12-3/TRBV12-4	CASSFGGATNTEAFF	TGTGCCAGCAGTTTCGGGGGCGCGACGAACACTGAAGCTTTCTTT
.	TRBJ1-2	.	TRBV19	CASSPSGVGHGYTF	TGTGCCAGTAGCCCCAGCGGGGTCGGACATGGCTACACCTTC
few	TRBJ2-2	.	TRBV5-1	CASSLGGVRDGELFF	TGCGCCAGCAGCTTAGGAGGGGTGCGTGACGGGGAGCTGTTTTTT
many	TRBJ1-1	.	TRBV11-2	CASSLGLRGTEAFF	TGTGCCAGCAGCTTAGGGCTGCGCGGCACTGAAGCTTTCTTT
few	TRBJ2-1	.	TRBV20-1	CSASQAAKNEQFF	TGCAGTGCTAGTCAGGCGGCTAAAAATGAGCAGTTCTTC
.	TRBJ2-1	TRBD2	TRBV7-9	CASSWGGVYNEQFF	TGTGCCAGCAGCTGGGGGGGGGTTTACAATGAGCAGTTCTTC
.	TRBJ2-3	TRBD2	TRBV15	CATSRGTRGMSDTQYF	TGTGCCACCAGCAGAGGTACGCGGGGGATGTCGGATACGCAGTATTTT
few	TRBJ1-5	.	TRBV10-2	CASSEPIGAGGLGNQPQHF	TGCGCCAGCAGTGAGCCCATCGGGGCCGGGGGGCTGGGGAATCAGCCCCAGCATTTT